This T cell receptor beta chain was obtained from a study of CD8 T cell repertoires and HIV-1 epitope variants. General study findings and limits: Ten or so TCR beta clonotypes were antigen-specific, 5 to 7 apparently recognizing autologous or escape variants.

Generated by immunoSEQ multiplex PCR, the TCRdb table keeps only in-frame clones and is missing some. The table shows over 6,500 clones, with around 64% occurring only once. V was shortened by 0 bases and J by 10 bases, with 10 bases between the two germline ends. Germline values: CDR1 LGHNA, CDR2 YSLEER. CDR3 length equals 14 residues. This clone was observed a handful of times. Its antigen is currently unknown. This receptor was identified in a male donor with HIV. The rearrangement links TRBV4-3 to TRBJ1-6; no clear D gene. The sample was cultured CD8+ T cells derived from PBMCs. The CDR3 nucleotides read TGCGCCAGCAGCCAAGAAGGCTGGGAATCACCCCTCCACTTT. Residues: CASSQEGWESPLHF.